The 30 T cell receptor beta chains below all came from one sample that was sequenced in a study of blood T cell repertoires in COVID-19. Libraries were prepared by immunoSEQ multiplex PCR; TCRdb keeps only in-frame clonotypes and omits some of them. The data contain around 310,000 clones, around 89% of them singletons. Sequenced sample: peripheral blood. The receptors here all came from a woman in her fifties or sixties with acute or convalescent COVID-19.

The V and J genes are TRBV19 and TRBJ1-2, with 7 positions matching TRBD1. Germline lookup yields CDR1 LNHDA and CDR2 SQIVND (reference sequence). This CDR3 is 16 amino acids long. V gave up 1 base and J gave up 2 bases; unmatched junction bases: 7. Here the CDR3 DNA reads TGTGCCAGTAGTATAGTCGGGGACAGAAAAAACTATGGCTACACCTTC. Protein: CASSIVGDRKNYGYTF.

V is TRBV28 and J is TRBJ1-4; 7 nucleotides line up with TRBD1. The CDR3 extends over 14 amino acids. Germline assignment: CDR1 MDHEN and CDR2 SYDVKM. V lost 5 bases, J lost 2 bases, and 2 bases stayed unmatched. CDR3 nucleotides: TGTGCCAGCAGTACGACAGGGACTAATGAAAAACTGTTTTTT. This sequence encodes CASSTTGTNEKLFF.

The chain couples TRBV6-6 to TRBJ2-5; TRBD1 might be the D (5 bases). From germline, CDR1 is MNHNY and CDR2 SVGAGI (reference sequence). The CDR3 loop spans 14 amino acids. V was cut by 6 bases and J by 5 bases, with 16 bases left in between. The CDR3 here is CASSRPDSSETQYF. The CDR3 region has the DNA TGTGCCAGCAGCCGGCCCGACAGTTCGGAGACCCAGTACTTC.

The chain carries TRBV6-5 and TRBJ1-1; 7 nucleotides match TRBD1. This CDR3 contains 12 residues. With V trimmed by 6 bases and J by 5 bases, 3 bases remained unmatched. Per germline, CDR1 MNHEY and CDR2 SVGAGI. CDR3 DNA sequence: TGTGCCAGCAGCAACAGGGGAACTGAAGCTTTCTTT. As protein: CASSNRGTEAFF.

This chain links TRBV4-3 with TRBJ2-1; a possible D gene is TRBD1 (6 bases). Trimming cost V 0 bases and J 6 bases, with 12 bases left between them. The V gene's germline CDR1 is LGHNA and CDR2 YSLEER. This CDR3 is 15 amino acids long. Here the CDR3 reads CASSQDTRGGNEQFF. CDR3 DNA: TGCGCCAGCAGCCAAGATACGAGAGGGGGCAATGAGCAGTTCTTC.

The gene calls are TRBV7-9 and TRBJ2-1; 7 nucleotides line up with TRBD2. The CDR3 runs 15 residues. Germline V CDR1 and CDR2: SEHNR, FQNEAQ (reference sequence). V shed 1 base, J shed 4 bases, and the junction held 4 bases outside the gene matches. The CDR3 reads CASSLGGGRYNEQFF. The CDR3 DNA reads TGTGCCAGCAGCTTAGGTGGCGGGAGATACAATGAGCAGTTCTTC.

V is TRBV19 and J is TRBJ1-2; tentatively, D is TRBD1 (5 bases). CDR3 length equals 15 residues. V was pared by 5 bases and J by 2 bases, with 15 bases between. Germline V lookup: CDR1 LNHDA, CDR2 SQIVND (reference sequence). In DNA, the CDR3 is TGTGCCAGTAGTCCGGGTTGGACACGAAACTATGGCTACACCTTC. Amino acids: CASSPGWTRNYGYTF.

The rearrangement joins TRBV2 to TRBJ1-5; D is perhaps TRBD1 (5 bases). Trimming took off 10 bases at V and 7 bases at J, with 14 bases between the two ends. CDR1 and CDR2 from the germline V gene are SNHLY and FYNNEI. There are 12 residues in the CDR3. This CDR3 is CATQGVLQPQHF. The CDR3 coding sequence is TGTGCCACCCAGGGTGTTTTGCAGCCCCAGCATTTT.

This clone was recorded once. This chain connects TRBV7-3 to TRBJ2-1; TRBD2 aligns across 11 bases. This CDR3 contains 17 residues. V lost 4 bases and J lost 2; bases outside the gene matches: 7. Germline V gene data show CDR1 as SGHTA and CDR2 as FQGTGA. CDR3 in DNA: TGTGCCAGCAGCTCAGCAGGGGGACTAGCGGCCTACAATGAGCAGTTCTTC. This gives the protein CASSSAGGLAAYNEQFF.

The V call is TRBV19, the J call TRBJ2-7, with D possibly TRBD1 on 6 matching bases. This CDR3 has 13 amino acids. The V end was cut by 3 bases, the J end by 5 bases, with 11 bases between. From germline, CDR1 is LNHDA and CDR2 SQIVND (reference sequence). CDR3 sequence reads: CASSMGYRDEQYF. DNA of the CDR3: TGTGCCAGTAGTATGGGTTACAGGGACGAGCAGTACTTC.

This sequence joins TRBV7-9 and TRBJ1-2, with D possibly TRBD1 on 6 matching bases. Trimming took 2 bases from V and 8 from J, leaving 9 bases between them. The CDR3 is 12 residues long. Looked up from germline, CDR1 is SEHNR and CDR2 is FQNEAQ (reference sequence). This chain's CDR3 is CASSLSGVGYTF. CDR3 bases: TGTGCCAGCAGCTTATCAGGGGTCGGCTACACCTTC. Together with reference TRBV7-9 and TRBJ1-2, the CDR3 gives the full variable domain: DTGVSQNPRHKITKRGQNVTFRCDPISEHNRLYWYRQTLGQGPEFLTYFQNEAQLEKSRLLSDRFSAERPKGSFSTLEIQRTEQGDSAMYLCASSLSGVGYTFGSGTRLTVV.

In this sample, this clone turned up a few times. V gene TRBV28 combines with J gene TRBJ2-7, with 7 positions matching TRBD1. Per the germline V gene, CDR1 is MDHEN and CDR2 is SYDVKM. Trimming took 5 bases from V and 0 from J; bases not matched to a gene: 10. The CDR3 covers 16 residues. The chain's CDR3 is CASSPRGRGSSYEQYF. CDR3 nucleotide sequence: TGTGCCAGCAGTCCCAGGGGCAGGGGGTCCTCCTACGAGCAGTACTTC.

The chain uses TRBV28 and TRBJ2-3; 12 nucleotides agree with TRBD2. J lost 4 bases, V lost 5 bases, and 4 bases had no gene match. Germline lookup yields CDR1 MDHEN and CDR2 SYDVKM. The CDR3 extends over 15 amino acids. CDR3 sequence reads: CASSELAGGPDTQYF. CDR3 DNA sequence: TGTGCCAGCAGTGAACTAGCGGGAGGACCAGATACGCAGTATTTT.

This chain uses TRBV5-1 with TRBJ2-2, with 11 bases lining up with TRBD2. Unmatched junction bases numbered 8, after V lost 3 bases and J lost 7 bases. The CDR3 is made up of 16 amino acids. Germline CDR1 SGHRS, CDR2 YFSETQ. CDR3 DNA: TGCGCCAGCAGCTCGGACGGGACTAGCGGATACGGGGAGCTGTTTTTT. Amino acid sequence: CASSSDGTSGYGELFF.

CDR3 loop: CASSVQGGGYTF. The DNA of the CDR3 is TGTGCCAGCAGCGTACAAGGGGGCGGCTACACCTTC. The V call is TRBV28, the J call TRBJ1-2, with 7 nucleotides matching TRBD1. With 6 bases clipped from V and 8 bases from J, the junction kept 6 bases outside the gene matches. The CDR3 loop spans 12 amino acids. The germline CDR1 and CDR2 sequences are MDHEN and SYDVKM.

This rearrangement joins TRBV7-9 to TRBJ2-2; 12 positions match TRBD2. This CDR3 has 16 amino acids. CDR1 and CDR2 (germline): SEHNR, FQNEAQ (reference sequence). Trimming cost V 4 bases and J 4 bases; bases outside gene matches: 4. CDR3 in amino acids: CASSSGLAGLTGELFF. The CDR3 nucleotides read TGTGCCAGCAGCTCTGGACTAGCGGGACTCACCGGGGAGCTGTTTTTT.

The chain joins TRBV5-1 to TRBJ2-5; possible D gene TRBD1, 6 bases. Germline lookup yields CDR1 SGHRS and CDR2 YFSETQ. The germline V and J ends were trimmed by 4 bases and 4 bases, with 14 bases remaining between them. This CDR3 has 14 amino acids. In DNA, the CDR3 is TGCGCCAGCAGCGAGGGGACAAGGGTAGAGACCCAGTACTTC. As protein: CASSEGTRVETQYF.

This clone appeared many times. The chain carries TRBV2 and TRBJ2-1; no definite D call. Germline CDR1 SNHLY, CDR2 FYNNEI. The V end was cut by 6 bases, the J end by 6 bases, with 9 bases between. The CDR3 loop spans 12 amino acids. As DNA, the CDR3 is TGTGCCAGCAGCTTATCCCGCAATGAGCAGTTCTTC. As protein: CASSLSRNEQFF.

With regard to this clone: Other DNA variants within this sample encode the same CDR3. This chain uses TRBV18 with TRBJ2-2; unclear D gene. CDR3 length: 14 amino acids. Germline values: CDR1 KGHSH, CDR2 LQKENI. V gave up 3 bases and J gave up 2 bases, with 7 bases separating them. The CDR3 coding sequence is TGTGCCAGCTCACCTCAAACTAACACCGGGGAGCTGTTTTTT. This sequence encodes CASSPQTNTGELFF.

The rearrangement uses TRBV23-1 and TRBJ2-4; D call uncertain. TRBV23-1 is an ORF; its function is uncertain. Deletions cut 3 bases from V and 0 bases from J, with 12 bases between. CDR3 size: 16 residues. The CDR3 DNA reads as TGCGCCAGCAGTCAGGGTAGGAGTCTAGCCAAAAACATTCAGTACTTC. Translating gives CASSQGRSLAKNIQYF.

This chain connects TRBV10-3 to TRBJ2-1; a weak D match, TRBD2 (5 bases). Germline assignment: CDR1 ENHRY and CDR2 SYGVKD. There are 12 residues in the CDR3. Deletions cut 5 bases from V and 3 bases from J, with 5 bases between. This chain's CDR3 is CAISRDYNEQFF. The CDR3 DNA sequence: TGTGCCATCAGTCGGGACTACAATGAGCAGTTCTTC.

The chain has TRBV5-1 and TRBJ2-7, with 9 bases matching TRBD1. Germline loops: CDR1 SGHRS, CDR2 YFSETQ. The CDR3 runs to 14 residues. V shed 1 base, J shed 2 bases, and the junction held 1 base outside the gene matches. The CDR3 sequence: CASSLTGGPYEQYF. CDR3 nucleotide sequence: TGCGCCAGCAGCTTGACAGGGGGCCCCTACGAGCAGTACTTC.

In the case of this clone: This same CDR3 is encoded by further DNA sequences in the sample. The rearrangement uses TRBV2 and TRBJ1-2, with D tentatively TRBD1 (5 bases). V lost 5 bases to trimming and J lost 8 bases, with 12 bases between them. The CDR3 length is 12 residues. CDR1 and CDR2 from the germline V gene are SNHLY and FYNNEI. CDR3 protein: CASSPRVYGYTF. The CDR3 DNA reads TGTGCCAGCAGTCCCAGGGTTTACGGCTACACCTTC.

The CDR3: CASLYGTSGSGSPFF. In nucleotides, the CDR3 is TGTGCCAGCCTGTACGGGACTAGCGGGAGCGGGAGTCCGTTCTTC. This chain links TRBV7-8 with TRBJ2-1, with TRBD2 matching 14 bases. Germline CDR1 reads SGHVS; CDR2 reads FQNEAQ. The V segment lost 8 bases and the J segment 15 bases; nucleotides outside the gene matches: 15. This CDR3 has 15 residues.

The gene calls are TRBV4-3 and TRBJ1-6, with 7 bases fitting TRBD1. Germline V CDR1 and CDR2: LGHNA, YSLEER. The CDR3 length is 18 residues. The J segment lost 9 bases and the V segment lost 4 bases, leaving 18 bases of the junction unmatched. CDR3 coding DNA: TGCGCCAGCAGCCCACTTACAAAGTTCGGACAGGACGGTTCACCCCTCCACTTT. Its protein product is CASSPLTKFGQDGSPLHF.

The V gene is TRBV18, the J gene TRBJ1-2, with D possibly being TRBD1 (6 bases). The CDR3 spans 14 residues. V was cut by 0 bases and J by 6 bases, with 11 bases left in between. Per germline, CDR1 KGHSH and CDR2 LQKENI. The CDR3 nucleotides are TGTGCCAGCTCACCACCAGTCCGACAGGATGGCTACACCTTC. Amino acids: CASSPPVRQDGYTF.

CDR3 coding DNA: TGTGCCAGCTCACTTACAGGGGGCGAGCAGTACTTC. It translates to CASSLTGGEQYF. V gene TRBV18 combines with J gene TRBJ2-7; TRBD1 agrees at 8 bases. The CDR3 consists of 12 residues. The trim removed 4 bases at V and 6 bases at J, leaving 2 bases unmatched. Germline-derived CDR1 and CDR2 are KGHSH and LQKENI.

The rearrangement joins TRBV11-1 to TRBJ1-4; 7 bases are shared with TRBD1. The germline CDR1 and CDR2 sequences are SGHAT and FQDESV (reference sequence). This CDR3 region has 14 residues. V was clipped by 5 bases and J by 4 bases; unmatched bases: 4. DNA of the CDR3: TGTGCCAGCAGCGCCGACAGGGATAATGAAAAACTGTTTTTT. It translates to CASSADRDNEKLFF.

The sample holds a few counts of this clone. This sequence joins TRBV19 and TRBJ2-3; D ambiguous. The V end was cut by 6 bases, the J end by 6 bases, with 19 bases between. The CDR3 totals 15 residues. The germline V gene encodes CDR1 LNHDA and CDR2 SQIVND (reference sequence). The CDR3 region is CASSSRGDSGDTQYF. The CDR3 region has the DNA TGTGCCAGTAGCTCCCGAGGCGATAGTGGGGATACGCAGTATTTT.

CDR3 protein: CASSPRTGANYGYTF. CDR3 nucleotides: TGTGCCAGTAGTCCTCGGACAGGGGCGAACTATGGCTACACCTTC. This rearrangement joins TRBV19 to TRBJ1-2, with 9 bases aligning to TRBD1. The trim removed 5 bases at V and 2 bases at J, leaving 6 bases unmatched. There are 15 residues in the CDR3. Germline V gene sequence: CDR1 LNHDA, CDR2 SQIVND (reference sequence). Variable domain in full (rest from reference TRBV19 and TRBJ1-2): DGGITQSPKYLFRKEGQNVTLSCEQNLNHDAMYWYRQDPGQGLRLIYYSQIVNDFQKGDIAEGYSVSREKKESFPLTVTSAQKNPTAFYLCASSPRTGANYGYTFGSGTRLTVV.